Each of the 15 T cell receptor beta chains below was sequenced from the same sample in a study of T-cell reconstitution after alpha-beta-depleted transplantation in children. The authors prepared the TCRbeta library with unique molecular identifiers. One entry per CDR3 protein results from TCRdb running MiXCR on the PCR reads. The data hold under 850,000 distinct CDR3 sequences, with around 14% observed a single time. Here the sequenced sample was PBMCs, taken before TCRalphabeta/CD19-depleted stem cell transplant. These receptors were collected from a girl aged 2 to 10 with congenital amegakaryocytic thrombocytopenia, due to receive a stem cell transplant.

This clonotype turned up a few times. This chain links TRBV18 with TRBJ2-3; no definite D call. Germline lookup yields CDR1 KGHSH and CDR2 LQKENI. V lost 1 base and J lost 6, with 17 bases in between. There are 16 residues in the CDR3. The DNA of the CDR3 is TGTGCCAGCTCACCACTCTTCCAACCTACGGACGATACGCAGTATTTT. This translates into CASSPLFQPTDDTQYF.

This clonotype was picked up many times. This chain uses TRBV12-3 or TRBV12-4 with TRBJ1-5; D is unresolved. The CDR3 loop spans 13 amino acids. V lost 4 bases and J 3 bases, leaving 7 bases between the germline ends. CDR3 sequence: CASSSRDNQPQHF. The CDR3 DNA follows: TGTGCCAGCAGTTCTCGGGACAATCAGCCCCAGCATTTT.

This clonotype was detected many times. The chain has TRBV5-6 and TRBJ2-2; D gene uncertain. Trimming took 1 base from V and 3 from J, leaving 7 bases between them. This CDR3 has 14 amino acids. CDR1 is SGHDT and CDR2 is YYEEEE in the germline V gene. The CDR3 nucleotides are TGTGCCAGCAGCTTGTACGCGGACACCGGGGAGCTGTTTTTT. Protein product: CASSLYADTGELFF.

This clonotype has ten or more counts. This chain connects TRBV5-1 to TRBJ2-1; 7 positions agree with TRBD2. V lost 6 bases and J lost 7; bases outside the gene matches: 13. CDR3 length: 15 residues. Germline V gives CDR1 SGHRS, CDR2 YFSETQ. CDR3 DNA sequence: TGCGCCAGCAATCCGTCGAGCGGGACTTGGAATGAGCAGTTCTTC. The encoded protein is CASNPSSGTWNEQFF.

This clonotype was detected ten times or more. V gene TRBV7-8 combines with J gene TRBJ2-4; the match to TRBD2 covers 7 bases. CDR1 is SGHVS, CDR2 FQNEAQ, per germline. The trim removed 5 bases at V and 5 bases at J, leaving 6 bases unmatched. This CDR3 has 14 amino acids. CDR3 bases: TGTGCCAGCAGCCCCGGACTAGGAGAAAACATTCAGTACTTC. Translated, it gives CASSPGLGENIQYF.

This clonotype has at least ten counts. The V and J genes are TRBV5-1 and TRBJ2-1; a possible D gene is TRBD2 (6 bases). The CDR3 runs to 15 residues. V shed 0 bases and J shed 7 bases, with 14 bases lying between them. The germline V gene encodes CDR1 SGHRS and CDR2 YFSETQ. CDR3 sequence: CASSLGLADVNEQFF. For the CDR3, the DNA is TGCGCCAGCAGCTTGGGGTTAGCGGACGTGAATGAGCAGTTCTTC.

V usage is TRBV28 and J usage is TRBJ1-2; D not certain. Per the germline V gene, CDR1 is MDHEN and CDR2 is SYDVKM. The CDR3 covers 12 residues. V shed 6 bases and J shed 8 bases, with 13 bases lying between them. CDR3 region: CASRLPGRGYTF. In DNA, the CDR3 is TGTGCCAGCAGACTCCCCGGACGAGGCTACACCTTC.

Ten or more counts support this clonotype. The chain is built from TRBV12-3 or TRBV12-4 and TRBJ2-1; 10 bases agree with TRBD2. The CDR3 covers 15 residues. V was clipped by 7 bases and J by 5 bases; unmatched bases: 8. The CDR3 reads CASNSPGLAHNEQFF. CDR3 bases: TGTGCCAGCAATTCACCGGGACTAGCGCACAATGAGCAGTTCTTC.

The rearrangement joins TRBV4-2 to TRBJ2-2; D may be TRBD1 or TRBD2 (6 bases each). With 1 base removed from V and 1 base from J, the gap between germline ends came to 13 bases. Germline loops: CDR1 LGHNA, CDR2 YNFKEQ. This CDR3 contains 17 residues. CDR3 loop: CASSQARGAVNTGELFF. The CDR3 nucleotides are TGTGCCAGCAGCCAAGCAAGGGGGGCGGTGAACACCGGGGAGCTGTTTTTT.

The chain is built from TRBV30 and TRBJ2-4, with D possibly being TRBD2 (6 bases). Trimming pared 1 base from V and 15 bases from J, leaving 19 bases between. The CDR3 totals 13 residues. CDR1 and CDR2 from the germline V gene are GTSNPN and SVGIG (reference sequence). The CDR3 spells CAWSGFGLPIMYF. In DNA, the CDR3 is TGTGCCTGGAGTGGATTCGGACTACCAATCATGTACTTC.

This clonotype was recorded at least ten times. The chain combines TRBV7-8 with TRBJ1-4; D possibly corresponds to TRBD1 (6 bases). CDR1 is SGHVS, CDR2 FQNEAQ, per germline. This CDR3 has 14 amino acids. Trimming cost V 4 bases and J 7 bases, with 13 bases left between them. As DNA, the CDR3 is TGTGCCAGCAGCTCCGGACAGCCTTCTGAAAAACTGTTTTTT. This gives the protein CASSSGQPSEKLFF.

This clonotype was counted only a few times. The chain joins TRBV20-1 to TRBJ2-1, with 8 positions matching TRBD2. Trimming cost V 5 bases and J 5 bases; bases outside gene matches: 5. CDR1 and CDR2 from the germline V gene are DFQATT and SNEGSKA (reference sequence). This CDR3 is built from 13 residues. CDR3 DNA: TGCAGTGCTGGTAGCGGGACGGACAATGAGCAGTTCTTC. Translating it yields CSAGSGTDNEQFF.

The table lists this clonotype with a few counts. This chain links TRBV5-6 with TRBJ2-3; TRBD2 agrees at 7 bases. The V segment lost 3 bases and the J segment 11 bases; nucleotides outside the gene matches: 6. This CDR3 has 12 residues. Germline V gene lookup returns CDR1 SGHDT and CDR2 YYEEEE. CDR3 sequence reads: CASSWRERKQYF. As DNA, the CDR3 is TGTGCCAGCAGCTGGCGGGAGCGCAAGCAGTATTTT.

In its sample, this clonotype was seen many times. The chain's CDR3 is CASSLGTPGYTF. The CDR3 region has the DNA TGTGCCAGCAGCTTAGGGACGCCAGGCTACACCTTC. The chain recombines TRBV7-9 with TRBJ1-2; no clear D gene. CDR1 is SEHNR, CDR2 FQNEAQ, per germline (reference sequence). Trimming removed 1 base at V and 8 bases at J, with 8 bases between. The CDR3 covers 12 residues.

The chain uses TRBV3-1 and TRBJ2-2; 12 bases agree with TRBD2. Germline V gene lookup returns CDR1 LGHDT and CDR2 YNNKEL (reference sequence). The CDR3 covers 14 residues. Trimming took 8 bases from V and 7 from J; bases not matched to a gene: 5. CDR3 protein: CASRLAGVVGELFF. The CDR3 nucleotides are TGTGCCAGCCGACTAGCGGGAGTTGTCGGGGAGCTGTTTTTT. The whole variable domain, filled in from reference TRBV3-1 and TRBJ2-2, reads DTAVSQTPKYLVTQMGNDKSIKCEQNLGHDTMYWYKQDSKKFLKIMFSYNNKELIINETVPNRFSPKSPDKAHLNLHINSLELGDSAVYFCASRLAGVVGELFFGEGSRLTVL.